A single sample gave rise to the 26 T cell receptor beta chains below, sequenced in a study of OX40 agonist ivuxolimab in advanced cancers. Generated by immunoSEQ multiplex PCR, the TCRdb table keeps only in-frame clones and is missing some. Of some 95,000 clones listed, 75% to 90% were seen once; the top ten hold more than 0.8%. Sequences were derived from CD4+ or CD8+ T cells sorted from blood, sampled in a trial of the OX40 agonist ivuxolimab. The receptors derive from an adult with an advanced solid tumor such as melanoma, head and neck, liver or kidney cancer.

The chain is built from TRBV9 and TRBJ2-2; the match to TRBD1 covers 7 bases. After removal of 0 bases from V and 5 bases from J, the junction contained 7 bases not matched to a gene. CDR3 length: 16 amino acids. Germline V CDR1 and CDR2: SGDLS, YYNGEE. The CDR3 nucleotides read TGTGCCAGCAGCGTAGGAGAGGGGGCGTCGACCGGGGAGCTGTTTTTT. It specifies CASSVGEGASTGELFF.

CDR3: CASSPRWGTGETQYF. For the CDR3, the DNA is TGTGCCAGCAGCCCCCGGTGGGGGACGGGAGAGACCCAGTACTTC. The chain has TRBV14 and TRBJ2-5; D tentatively fits TRBD1 or TRBD2 (5 bases each). The CDR3 extends over 15 amino acids. Germline CDR1 is SGHDN and CDR2 is FVKESK. V dropped 4 bases and J dropped 4 bases, with 16 bases sitting between them.

The chain employs TRBV6-5 and TRBJ2-7; the D call may be TRBD1 or TRBD2 (6 bases each). Between the trimmed V and J ends, which lost 2 bases and 7 bases, there was a span of 12 bases. The CDR3 contains 13 residues. CDR1 MNHEY and CDR2 SVGAGI come from the germline V gene. The chain's CDR3 is CASSYPGALEQYF. CDR3 DNA sequence: TGTGCCAGCAGTTACCCGGGGGCCTTGGAGCAGTACTTC.

The genes are TRBV19 and TRBJ2-1, with 10 positions matching TRBD2. Germline V lookup: CDR1 LNHDA, CDR2 SQIVND (reference sequence). V was pared by 4 bases and J by 10 bases, with 10 bases of the junction left unmatched. The CDR3 runs to 15 residues. The CDR3 DNA sequence: TGTGCCAGTAGTACAGAGAGGCTAGCGGGAGAGGAGCAGTTCTTC. It yields the protein CASSTERLAGEEQFF.

J is TRBJ2-7 and V is TRBV23-1; D not certain. TRBV23-1 is given ORF status, its function remaining uncertain. There are 14 residues in the CDR3. V lost 2 bases, J lost 6 bases, and 14 bases lay in between. CDR3 nucleotides: TGCGCCAGCAGTCAAGCCTCCCCGCCTGGCGAGCAGTACGTC. Its translation is CASSQASPPGEQYV.

This chain joins TRBV28 and TRBJ1-2; 9 bases are shared with TRBD1. The V and J ends lost 6 bases and 8 bases, in that order; junction bases with no gene match: 16. Germline CDR1 is MDHEN and CDR2 is SYDVKM. The CDR3 has 16 amino acids. The CDR3 DNA reads as TGTGCCAGCAGCTCCGGACAGGGGATGATTCTAGGCGGCTACACCTTC. Protein: CASSSGQGMILGGYTF.

V usage is TRBV4-1 and J usage is TRBJ2-7; 11 bases map to TRBD1. J was trimmed by 4 bases and V by 0 bases; bases with no gene match: 8. The CDR3 has 17 residues. The germline V gene has CDR1 MGHRA and CDR2 YSYEKL. The CDR3 bases are TGCGCCAGCAGCCAAGAGGCGCCGGGACAGGGGGGGTACGAGCAGTACTTC. It encodes CASSQEAPGQGGYEQYF.

V is TRBV7-9 and J is TRBJ2-7; D gene unclear. The CDR3 loop spans 13 amino acids. Trimming shortened V by 5 bases and J by 3 bases, and 11 bases separated the two germline ends. Germline values: CDR1 SEHNR, CDR2 FQNEAQ (reference sequence). CDR3 sequence (DNA): TGTGCCAGCAGCCAGACTCTCGGCTACGAGCAGTACTTC. It is translated as CASSQTLGYEQYF.

The chain recombines TRBV5-5 with TRBJ1-5; no definite D call. The V end was cut by 0 bases, the J end by 7 bases, with 8 bases between. The CDR3 spans 13 residues. The germline gives CDR1 SGHKS, CDR2 YYEKEE (reference sequence). The DNA of the CDR3 is TGTGCCAGCAGCTTGGGGTCTCAGCAGCCCCAGCATTTT. It yields the protein CASSLGSQQPQHF.

This chain joins TRBV11-2 and TRBJ1-1; TRBD1 might be the D (5 bases). The CDR3 runs 17 residues. The germline V gene encodes CDR1 SGHAT and CDR2 FQNNGV. Trimming removed 5 bases at V and 4 bases at J, with 23 bases between. CDR3 sequence reads: CASSPSWGRPGSTEAFF. Written as DNA, the CDR3 is TGTGCCAGCAGCCCGTCCTGGGGCAGGCCCGGGAGCACTGAAGCTTTCTTT.

This chain connects TRBV7-9 to TRBJ2-6; D call uncertain. Trimming took 9 bases from V and 4 from J, leaving 13 bases between them. The CDR3 has 14 residues. CDR1 is SEHNR and CDR2 is FQNEAQ in the germline V gene (reference sequence). The CDR3 DNA sequence: TGTGCCAGTGATACGGAGAGGGGGGCCAACGTCCTGACTTTC. This encodes CASDTERGANVLTF. Full variable domain (remainder filled in from reference TRBV7-9 and TRBJ2-6): DTGVSQNPRHKITKRGQNVTFRCDPISEHNRLYWYRQTLGQGPEFLTYFQNEAQLEKSRLLSDRFSAERPKGSFSTLEIQRTEQGDSAMYLCASDTERGANVLTFGAGSRLTVL.

The chain employs TRBV2 and TRBJ1-2, with 7 bases matching TRBD1. The CDR3 contains 14 residues. Unmatched junction bases numbered 10, after V lost 5 bases and J lost 7 bases. The germline V gene has CDR1 SNHLY and CDR2 FYNNEI. The CDR3 spells CASSQEGAIVGYTF. The CDR3 DNA reads TGTGCCAGCAGTCAGGAGGGGGCGATAGTTGGCTACACCTTC.

Here the CDR3 reads CAWSVGTSGTSSYNEQFF. In DNA, the CDR3 is TGTGCCTGGAGTGTGGGGACTAGCGGGACCAGCTCCTACAATGAGCAGTTCTTC. V usage is TRBV30 and J usage is TRBJ2-1; 13 positions match TRBD2. Germline CDR1 is GTSNPN and CDR2 is SVGIG (reference sequence). V lost 0 bases to trimming and J lost 0 bases; unmatched junction nucleotides: 5. CDR3 length: 18 amino acids.

The chain carries TRBV21-1 and TRBJ2-7; the table names TRBD2, a call not compared with the DNA. TRBV21-1 is termed a pseudogene. This CDR3 region has 17 residues. The CDR3 DNA is TGTGCCAGCAGGGAAGCGGGGGTCCAGCTCGCCTCCTACGAGCAGTACGTC. This sequence encodes CASREAGVQLASYEQYV.

This chain connects TRBV5-4 to TRBJ2-7; D remains ambiguous. Germline CDR1 is SGHNT and CDR2 is YYREEE (reference sequence). Trimming shortened V by 1 base and J by 2 bases, and 7 bases separated the two germline ends. This CDR3 is built from 13 residues. The CDR3 region is CASSLNGPYEQYF. The CDR3 nucleotides read TGTGCCAGCAGCTTGAATGGACCCTACGAGCAGTACTTC.

In its sample, this clone was seen a few times. The rearrangement links TRBV2 to TRBJ2-3; 8 nucleotides line up with TRBD1. The CDR3 totals 13 residues. The trim removed 7 bases at V and 2 bases at J, leaving 2 bases unmatched. The V gene's germline CDR1 is SNHLY and CDR2 FYNNEI. CDR3 sequence reads: CASKQGATDTQYF. In DNA, the CDR3 is TGTGCCAGCAAGCAGGGGGCCACAGATACGCAGTATTTT. Looking up the rest from reference TRBV2 and TRBJ2-3 gives the full variable domain: EPEVTQTPSHQVTQMGQEVILRCVPISNHLYFYWYRQILGQKVEFLVSFYNNEISEKSEIFDDQFSVERPDGSNFTLKIRSTKLEDSAMYFCASKQGATDTQYFGPGTRLTVL.

The chain joins TRBV11-2 to TRBJ1-1; D remains unclear. This CDR3 has 13 amino acids. The V gene lost 5 bases and the J gene lost 3 bases, with 10 bases spanning the gap. Germline V CDR1 and CDR2: SGHAT, FQNNGV. As DNA, the CDR3 is TGTGCCAGCAGCGACTCCGGGTACACTGAAGCTTTCTTT. Encoded protein: CASSDSGYTEAFF.

The J gene is TRBJ2-7, the V gene TRBV5-1; D ambiguous. The CDR3 consists of 11 residues. Germline CDR1 is SGHRS and CDR2 is YFSETQ. Deletions cut 1 base from V and 5 bases from J, with 4 bases between. For the CDR3, the DNA is TGCGCCAGCAGCTTGATGAACGAGCAGTACTTC. It is translated as CASSLMNEQYF.

The chain links TRBV9 to TRBJ1-2, with 8 bases lining up with TRBD1. The V gene's germline CDR1 is SGDLS and CDR2 YYNGEE. This CDR3 is built from 15 residues. V lost 2 bases to trimming and J lost 0 bases; unmatched junction nucleotides: 3. The CDR3 loop is CASSVTGGSNYGYTF. As DNA, the CDR3 is TGTGCCAGCAGCGTTACAGGGGGGTCTAACTATGGCTACACCTTC.

The J gene is TRBJ2-5, the V gene TRBV19, with D perhaps given as TRBD1 or TRBD2 (5 bases each). Germline assignment: CDR1 LNHDA and CDR2 SQIVND (reference sequence). The V and J ends lost 8 bases and 9 bases respectively, with 16 bases between them. This CDR3 has 12 residues. CDR3 region: CASGDVLKAQYF. CDR3 sequence (DNA): TGTGCCAGTGGGGACGTATTGAAGGCCCAGTACTTC.

The V gene is TRBV7-2, the J gene TRBJ2-4, with D hard to call. The CDR3 covers 13 residues. Germline CDR1 is SGHTA and CDR2 is FQGNSA. V was cut by 6 bases and J by 3 bases, with 9 bases left in between. In DNA form, the CDR3 reads TGTGCCAGCAGAGGCGGCGGCAAAAACATTCAGTACTTC. This gives the protein CASRGGGKNIQYF.

This chain links TRBV11-2 with TRBJ2-1; 7 bases are a match to TRBD1. Trimming cost V 8 bases and J 4 bases; bases outside gene matches: 5. CDR1 SGHAT and CDR2 FQNNGV come from the germline V gene. The CDR3 covers 13 residues. This chain's CDR3 is CASGQDRYNEQFF. CDR3 DNA: TGTGCCAGCGGACAGGACAGATACAATGAGCAGTTCTTC.

V gene TRBV4-1 combines with J gene TRBJ2-2, with D maybe TRBD1 (6 bases). V was shortened by 7 bases and J by 0 bases, with 12 bases between the two germline ends. Germline loops: CDR1 MGHRA, CDR2 YSYEKL. The CDR3 totals 15 residues. CDR3 sequence reads: CASTTTGTNTGELFF. CDR3 sequence (DNA): TGCGCCAGCACCACCACAGGGACGAACACCGGGGAGCTGTTTTTT.

This chain uses TRBV6-5 with TRBJ1-1; D unresolved. Germline V gives CDR1 MNHEY, CDR2 SVGAGI. V was trimmed by 7 bases and J by 6 bases, leaving 18 bases between them. This CDR3 region has 14 residues. The CDR3: CASITPRRGAEAFF. In DNA form, the CDR3 reads TGTGCCAGCATCACCCCGAGAAGAGGCGCTGAAGCTTTCTTT.

This chain joins TRBV27 and TRBJ2-2; no clear D gene. The V gene's germline CDR1 is MNHEY and CDR2 SMNVEV (reference sequence). The CDR3 extends over 15 amino acids. V gave up 6 bases and J gave up 4 bases, with 15 bases separating them. The CDR3, as DNA: TGTGCCAGCAGCTTAGATAGGCCGACCACCGGGGAGCTGTTTTTT. This codes for CASSLDRPTTGELFF.

The J gene is TRBJ2-5, the V gene TRBV20-1; no firm D call. V lost 6 bases to trimming and J lost 2 bases, with 7 bases between them. CDR1 and CDR2 from the germline V gene are DFQATT and SNEGSKA (reference sequence). The CDR3 is 11 amino acids. CDR3 DNA: TGCAGTGCCGGCAAGCAAGAGACCCAGTACTTC. Translating it yields CSAGKQETQYF.